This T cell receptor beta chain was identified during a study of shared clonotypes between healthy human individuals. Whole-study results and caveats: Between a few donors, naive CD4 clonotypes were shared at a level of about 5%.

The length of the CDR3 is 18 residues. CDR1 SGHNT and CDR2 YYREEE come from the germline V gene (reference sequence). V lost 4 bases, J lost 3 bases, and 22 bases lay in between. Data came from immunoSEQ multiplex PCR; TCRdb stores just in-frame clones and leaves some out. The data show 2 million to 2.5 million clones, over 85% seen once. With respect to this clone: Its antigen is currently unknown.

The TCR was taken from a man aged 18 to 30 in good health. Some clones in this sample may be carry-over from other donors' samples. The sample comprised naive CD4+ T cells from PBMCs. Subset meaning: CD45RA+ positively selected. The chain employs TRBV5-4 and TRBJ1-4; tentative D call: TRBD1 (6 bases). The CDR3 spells CASSPSWGGAVSNEKLFF. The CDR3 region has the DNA TGTGCCAGCAGCCCCTCGTGGGGGGGCGCAGTATCTAATGAAAAACTGTTTTTT.